This T cell receptor beta chain was obtained from a study of human T cells and chemical hapten exposure. Time point defined: patch test 3, about 24 weeks after DPC sensitization. Indicated treatment: therapeutic diphenylcyclopropenone sensitization with weekly scalp DPC. The CDR3 sequence is 13 residues long. Trimming left V 2 bases short and J 2 bases short, with 8 bases between. Germline loops: CDR1 SGDLS, CDR2 YYNGEE. TCRdb used MiXCR to reprocess the RACE reads, holding one entry per CDR3 protein. Seen here are 97,000 or so distinct CDR3 sequences, 25% to 35% observed once, and the top ten hold 10%. This clonotype was counted a few times.

The source of this sequence is a man in his forties with alopecia areata. Some clones in this sample may be carry-over from other donors' samples. The source was whole blood, collected in connection with sensitization to the hapten diphenylcyclopropenone (DPC). The chain joins TRBV9 to TRBJ2-7; D might be TRBD2 (6 bases). CDR3 in DNA: TGTGCCAGCAGCGTCGGGGGACCCTACGAGCAGTACTTC. Translation: CASSVGGPYEQYF.